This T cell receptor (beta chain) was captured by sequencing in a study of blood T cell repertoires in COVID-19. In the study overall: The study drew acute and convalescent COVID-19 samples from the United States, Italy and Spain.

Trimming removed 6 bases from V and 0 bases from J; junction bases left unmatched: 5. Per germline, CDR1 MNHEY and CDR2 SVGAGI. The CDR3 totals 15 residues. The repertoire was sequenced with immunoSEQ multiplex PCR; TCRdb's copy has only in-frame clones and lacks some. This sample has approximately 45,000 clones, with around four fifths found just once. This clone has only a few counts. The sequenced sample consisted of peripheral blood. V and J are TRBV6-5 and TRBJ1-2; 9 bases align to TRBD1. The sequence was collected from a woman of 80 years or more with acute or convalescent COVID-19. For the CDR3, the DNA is TGTGCCAGCAGCCTACAGGGGGCCTCTAACTATGGCTACACCTTC. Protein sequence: CASSLQGASNYGYTF.